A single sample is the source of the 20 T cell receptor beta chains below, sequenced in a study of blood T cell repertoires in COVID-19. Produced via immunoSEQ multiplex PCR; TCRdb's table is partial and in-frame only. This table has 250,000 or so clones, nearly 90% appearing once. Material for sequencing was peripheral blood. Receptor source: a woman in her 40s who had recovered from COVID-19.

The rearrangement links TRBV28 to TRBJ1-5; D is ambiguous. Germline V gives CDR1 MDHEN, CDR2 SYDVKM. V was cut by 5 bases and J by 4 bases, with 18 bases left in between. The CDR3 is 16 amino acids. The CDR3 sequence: CASSHHRGPGNQPQHF. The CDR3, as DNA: TGTGCCAGCAGTCACCACCGTGGCCCGGGGAATCAGCCCCAGCATTTT.

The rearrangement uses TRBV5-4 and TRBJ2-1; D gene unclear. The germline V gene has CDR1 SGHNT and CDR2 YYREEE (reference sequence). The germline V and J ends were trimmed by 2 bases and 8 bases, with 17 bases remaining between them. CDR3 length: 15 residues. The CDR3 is CASSLVGRTRHEQFF. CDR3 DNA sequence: TGTGCCAGCAGCTTAGTGGGCAGAACCCGCCATGAGCAGTTCTTC.

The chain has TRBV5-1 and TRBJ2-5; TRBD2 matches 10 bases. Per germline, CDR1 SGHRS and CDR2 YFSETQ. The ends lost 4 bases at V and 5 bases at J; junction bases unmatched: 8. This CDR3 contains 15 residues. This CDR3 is CASSPLAGLGETQYF. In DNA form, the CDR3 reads TGCGCCAGCAGCCCACTAGCGGGGTTGGGGGAGACCCAGTACTTC.

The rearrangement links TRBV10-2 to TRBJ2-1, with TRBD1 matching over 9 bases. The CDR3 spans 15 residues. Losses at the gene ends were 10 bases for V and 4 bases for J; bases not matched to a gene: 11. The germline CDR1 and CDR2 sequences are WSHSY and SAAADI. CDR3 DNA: TGCGCCACCATTACCGGGACAGGGAGATACAATGAGCAGTTCTTC. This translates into CATITGTGRYNEQFF.

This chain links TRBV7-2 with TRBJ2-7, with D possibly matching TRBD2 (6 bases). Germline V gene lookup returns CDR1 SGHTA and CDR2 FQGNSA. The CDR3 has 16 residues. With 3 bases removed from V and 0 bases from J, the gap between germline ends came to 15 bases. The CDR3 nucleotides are TGTGCCAGCAGCTTCCCCAGTGGGGGGAGCTCCTACGAGCAGTACTTC. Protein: CASSFPSGGSSYEQYF.

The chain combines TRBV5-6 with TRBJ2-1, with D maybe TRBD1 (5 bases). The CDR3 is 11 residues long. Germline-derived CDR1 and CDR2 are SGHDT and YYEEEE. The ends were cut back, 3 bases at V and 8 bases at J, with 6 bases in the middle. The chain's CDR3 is CASSWGDEQFF. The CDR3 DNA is TGTGCCAGCAGCTGGGGCGATGAGCAGTTCTTC.

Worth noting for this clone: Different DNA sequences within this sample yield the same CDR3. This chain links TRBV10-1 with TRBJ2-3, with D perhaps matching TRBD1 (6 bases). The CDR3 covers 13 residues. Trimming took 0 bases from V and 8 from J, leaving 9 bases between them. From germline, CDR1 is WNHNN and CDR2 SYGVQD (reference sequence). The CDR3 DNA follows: TGCGCCAGCAGTGAGTCGACCAGGGGTACGCAGTATTTT. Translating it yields CASSESTRGTQYF.

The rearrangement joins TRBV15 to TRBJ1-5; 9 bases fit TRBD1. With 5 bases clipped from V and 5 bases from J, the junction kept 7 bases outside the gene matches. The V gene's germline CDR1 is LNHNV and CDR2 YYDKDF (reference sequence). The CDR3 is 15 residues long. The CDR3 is CATSSSGTGYQPQHF. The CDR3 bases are TGTGCCACCAGCTCCTCTGGGACAGGGTATCAGCCCCAGCATTTT.

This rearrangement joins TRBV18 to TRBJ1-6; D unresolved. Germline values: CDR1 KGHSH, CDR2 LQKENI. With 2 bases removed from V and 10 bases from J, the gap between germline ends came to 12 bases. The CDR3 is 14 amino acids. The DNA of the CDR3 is TGTGCCAGCTCACCAGTGGAGGGATACTCACCCCTCCACTTT. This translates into CASSPVEGYSPLHF.

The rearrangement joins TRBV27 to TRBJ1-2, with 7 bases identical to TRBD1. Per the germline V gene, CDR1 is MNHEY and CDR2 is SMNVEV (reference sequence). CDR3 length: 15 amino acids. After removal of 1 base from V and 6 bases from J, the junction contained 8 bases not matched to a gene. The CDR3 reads CASSLYGQESDGYTF. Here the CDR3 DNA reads TGTGCCAGCAGTTTATACGGACAGGAATCGGATGGCTACACCTTC.

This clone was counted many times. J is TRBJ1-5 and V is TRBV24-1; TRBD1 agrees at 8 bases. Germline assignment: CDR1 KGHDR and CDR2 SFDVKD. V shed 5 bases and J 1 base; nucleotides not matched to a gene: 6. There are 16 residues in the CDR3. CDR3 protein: CATSAWTGRSNQPQHF. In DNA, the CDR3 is TGTGCCACCAGTGCATGGACAGGGCGCAGCAATCAGCCCCAGCATTTT.

The CDR3 DNA follows: TGTGCCAGCAGCTTTATCGGGAGGACCCCCGGGGGGAATGAGCAGTTCTTC. This sequence encodes CASSFIGRTPGGNEQFF. V usage is TRBV7-6 and J usage is TRBJ2-1; 7 bases align to TRBD2. J lost 7 bases, V lost 3 bases, and 15 bases had no gene match. The CDR3 spans 17 residues. CDR1 SGHVS and CDR2 FNYEAQ come from the germline V gene.

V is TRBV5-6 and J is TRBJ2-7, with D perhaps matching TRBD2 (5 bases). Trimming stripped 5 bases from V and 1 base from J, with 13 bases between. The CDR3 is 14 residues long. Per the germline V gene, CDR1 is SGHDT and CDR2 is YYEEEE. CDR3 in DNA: TGTGCCAGCAGGAGGGCTGACATTTCCTACGAGCAGTACGTC. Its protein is CASRRADISYEQYV.

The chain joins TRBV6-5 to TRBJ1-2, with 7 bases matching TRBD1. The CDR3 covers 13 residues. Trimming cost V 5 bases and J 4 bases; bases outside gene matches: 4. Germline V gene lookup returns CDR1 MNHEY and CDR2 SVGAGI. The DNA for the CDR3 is TGTGCCAGCAGTAGAGGACAGGCCTATGGCTACACCTTC. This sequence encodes CASSRGQAYGYTF.

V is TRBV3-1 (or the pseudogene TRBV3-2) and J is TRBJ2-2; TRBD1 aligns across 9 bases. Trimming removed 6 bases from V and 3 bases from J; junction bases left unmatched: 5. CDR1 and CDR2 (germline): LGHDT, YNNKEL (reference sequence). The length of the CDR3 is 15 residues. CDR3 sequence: CASSRGQGYTGELFF. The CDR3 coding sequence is TGTGCCAGCAGTAGGGGACAGGGTTACACCGGGGAGCTGTTTTTT.

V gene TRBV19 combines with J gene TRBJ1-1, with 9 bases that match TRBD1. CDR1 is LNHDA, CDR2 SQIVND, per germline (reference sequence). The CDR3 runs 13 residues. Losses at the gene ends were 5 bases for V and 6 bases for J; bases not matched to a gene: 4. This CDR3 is CASSPRTGAEAFF. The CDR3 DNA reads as TGTGCCAGTAGTCCTCGGACAGGGGCTGAAGCTTTCTTT. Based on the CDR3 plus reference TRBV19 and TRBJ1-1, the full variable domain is DGGITQSPKYLFRKEGQNVTLSCEQNLNHDAMYWYRQDPGQGLRLIYYSQIVNDFQKGDIAEGYSVSREKKESFPLTVTSAQKNPTAFYLCASSPRTGAEAFFGQGTRLTVV.

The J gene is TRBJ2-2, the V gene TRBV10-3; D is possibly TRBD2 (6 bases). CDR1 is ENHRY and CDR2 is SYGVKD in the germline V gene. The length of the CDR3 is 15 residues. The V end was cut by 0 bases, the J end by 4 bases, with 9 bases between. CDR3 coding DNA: TGTGCCATCAGTGAGTCCGGGGGAAGCACCGGGGAGCTGTTTTTT. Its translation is CAISESGGSTGELFF.

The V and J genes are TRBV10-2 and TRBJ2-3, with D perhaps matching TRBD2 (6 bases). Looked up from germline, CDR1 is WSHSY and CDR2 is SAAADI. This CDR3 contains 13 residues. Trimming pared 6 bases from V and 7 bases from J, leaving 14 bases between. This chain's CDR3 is CASSGSPTYTQYF. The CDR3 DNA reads TGCGCCAGCAGCGGGAGTCCCACTTATACGCAGTATTTT.

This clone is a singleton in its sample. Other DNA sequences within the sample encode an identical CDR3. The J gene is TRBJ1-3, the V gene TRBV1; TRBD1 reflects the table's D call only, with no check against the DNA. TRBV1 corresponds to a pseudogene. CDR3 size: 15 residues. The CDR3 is CTSSPGSDGGNTIYF. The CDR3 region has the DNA TGCACTAGCAGCCCAGGTTCAGACGGAGGAAACACCATATATTTT.

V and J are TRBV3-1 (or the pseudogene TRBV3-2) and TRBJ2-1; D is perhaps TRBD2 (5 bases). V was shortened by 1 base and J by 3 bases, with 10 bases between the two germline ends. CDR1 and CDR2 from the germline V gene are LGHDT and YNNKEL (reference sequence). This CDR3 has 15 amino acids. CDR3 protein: CASSQGQGGYNEQFF. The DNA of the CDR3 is TGTGCCAGCAGCCAAGGTCAAGGAGGCTACAATGAGCAGTTCTTC.